The next 7 T cell receptor beta chains were all read from a single sample in a study of blood T cell repertoires in COVID-19. Assay used: immunoSEQ multiplex PCR; TCRdb lists only in-frame clones, some missing. The table lists approximately 87,000 clones, 80% to 90% of them singletons. The sample comprised peripheral blood. All receptors come from a man aged 65 to 79 with active or convalescent COVID-19.

The DNA for the CDR3 is TGCGCCAGCAGCCAAAATGGAGGGACAGGCCCCGGGGAGCTGTTTTTT. Translating gives CASSQNGGTGPGELFF. The genes are TRBV4-1 and TRBJ2-2; 8 bases are shared with TRBD1. Germline loops: CDR1 MGHRA, CDR2 YSYEKL. Trimming cost V 2 bases and J 6 bases; bases outside gene matches: 8. The CDR3 is 16 residues long.

V usage is TRBV28 and J usage is TRBJ1-2, with 9 bases that match TRBD1. Per the germline V gene, CDR1 is MDHEN and CDR2 is SYDVKM. The CDR3 loop spans 16 amino acids. V shed 8 bases, J shed 3 bases, and the junction held 13 bases outside the gene matches. In DNA form, the CDR3 reads TGTGCCAGCGGCCCCGGGACAGGGTCAGACTACTATGGCTACACCTTC. This translates into CASGPGTGSDYYGYTF.

This chain connects TRBV7-2 to TRBJ1-5, with a weak D call TRBD1 (6 bases). Germline V gene sequence: CDR1 SGHTA, CDR2 FQGNSA. This CDR3 has 15 amino acids. Between the trimmed V and J ends, which lost 0 bases and 4 bases, there was a span of 10 bases. The CDR3: CASSLAGTPNQPQHF. CDR3 bases: TGTGCCAGCAGCTTAGCCGGGACACCGAATCAGCCCCAGCATTTT.

In DNA, the CDR3 is TGCGCCAGCAGCTTGGGGACAGGGGGCATGAACACTGAAGCTTTCTTT. The encoded protein is CASSLGTGGMNTEAFF. The genes are TRBV5-1 and TRBJ1-1; 11 nucleotides match TRBD1. There are 16 residues in the CDR3. J gave up 0 bases and V 0 bases, and 1 base lay outside the gene matches. The V gene's germline CDR1 is SGHRS and CDR2 YFSETQ.

The rearrangement joins TRBV7-6 to TRBJ2-2, with 11 bases identical to TRBD2. V shed 5 bases and J 5 bases; nucleotides not matched to a gene: 7. Germline V gene data show CDR1 as SGHVS and CDR2 as FNYEAQ. The CDR3 length is 16 residues. This chain's CDR3 is CASSALAGVQTGELFF. CDR3 nucleotide sequence: TGTGCCAGCAGCGCACTAGCGGGAGTTCAAACCGGGGAGCTGTTTTTT.

The rearrangement joins TRBV30 to TRBJ1-6; the D is unclear. The CDR3 is 13 amino acids. Germline V gene data show CDR1 as GTSNPN and CDR2 as SVGIG (reference sequence). V lost 4 bases, J lost 9 bases, and 13 bases lay in between. CDR3 coding DNA: TGTGCCTGGATGAGGGCCCCTGGTTCACCCCTCCACTTT. Protein sequence: CAWMRAPGSPLHF.

The chain joins TRBV19 to TRBJ1-3; 7 bases map to TRBD1. CDR3 length: 15 residues. Germline CDR1 is LNHDA and CDR2 is SQIVND (reference sequence). Trimming took 6 bases from V and 0 from J; bases not matched to a gene: 5. CDR3 coding DNA: TGTGCCAGTAGACCGACAGGGACCTCTGGAAACACCATATATTTT. Translation: CASRPTGTSGNTIYF.